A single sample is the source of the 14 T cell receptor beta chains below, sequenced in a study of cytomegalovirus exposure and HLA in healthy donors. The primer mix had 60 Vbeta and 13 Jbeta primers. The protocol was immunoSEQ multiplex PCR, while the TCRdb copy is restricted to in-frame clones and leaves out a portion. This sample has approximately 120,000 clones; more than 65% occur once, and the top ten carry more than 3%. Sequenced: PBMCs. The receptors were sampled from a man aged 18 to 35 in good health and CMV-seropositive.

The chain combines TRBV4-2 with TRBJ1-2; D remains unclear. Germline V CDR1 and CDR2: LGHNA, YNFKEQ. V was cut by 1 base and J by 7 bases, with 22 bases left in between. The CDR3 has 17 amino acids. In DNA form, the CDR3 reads TGTGCCAGCAGCCAAGTGAAGTATGCGGAACGGGGAAGTGGCTACACCTTC. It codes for CASSQVKYAERGSGYTF.

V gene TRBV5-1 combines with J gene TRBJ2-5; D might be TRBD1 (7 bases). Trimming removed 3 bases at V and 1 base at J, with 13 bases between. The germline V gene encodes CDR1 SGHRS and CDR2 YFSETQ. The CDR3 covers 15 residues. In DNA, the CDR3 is TGCGCCAGCAGCTGGGGGGACAGAGGCCAAGAGACCCAGTACTTC. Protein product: CASSWGDRGQETQYF. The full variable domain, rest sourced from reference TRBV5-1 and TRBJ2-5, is KAGVTQTPRYLIKTRGQQVTLSCSPISGHRSVSWYQQTPGQGLQFLFEYFSETQRNKGNFPGRFSGRQFSNSRSEMNVSTLELGDSALYLCASSWGDRGQETQYFGPGTRLLVL.

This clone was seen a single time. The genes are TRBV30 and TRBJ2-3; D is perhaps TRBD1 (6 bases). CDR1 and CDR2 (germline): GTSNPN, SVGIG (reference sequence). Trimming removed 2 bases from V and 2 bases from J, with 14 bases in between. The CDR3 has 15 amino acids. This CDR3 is CAWSPQTGSTDTQYF. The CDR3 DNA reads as TGTGCCTGGAGTCCCCAGACAGGATCCACAGATACGCAGTATTTT.

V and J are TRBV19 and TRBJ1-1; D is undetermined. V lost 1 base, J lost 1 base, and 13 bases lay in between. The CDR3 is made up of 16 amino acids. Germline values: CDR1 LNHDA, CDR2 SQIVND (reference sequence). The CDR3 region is CASSIVTRTWNTEAFF. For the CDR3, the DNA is TGTGCCAGTAGTATAGTTACCCGAACTTGGAACACTGAAGCTTTCTTT.

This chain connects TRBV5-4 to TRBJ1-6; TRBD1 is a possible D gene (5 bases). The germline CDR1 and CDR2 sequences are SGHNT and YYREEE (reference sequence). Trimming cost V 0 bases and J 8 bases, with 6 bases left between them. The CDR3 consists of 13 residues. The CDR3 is CASSLEGDSPLHF. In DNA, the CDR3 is TGTGCCAGCAGCTTGGAAGGGGATTCACCCCTCCACTTT.

In DNA, the CDR3 is TGTGCCAGCAGCTTATTAGGGGCCACCTACAATGAGCAGTTCTTC. Protein product: CASSLLGATYNEQFF. The chain couples TRBV7-2 to TRBJ2-1, with a tentative D call TRBD1 (5 bases). Trimming cost V 2 bases and J 2 bases, with 10 bases left between them. Germline values: CDR1 SGHTA, CDR2 FQGNSA. This CDR3 has 15 amino acids.

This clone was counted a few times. As DNA, the CDR3 is TGCGCCAGCAGCCCTACTCGTCCCGCCACAGATACGCAGTATTTT. This gives the protein CASSPTRPATDTQYF. The J gene is TRBJ2-3, the V gene TRBV5-1; no firm D call. Trimming took 4 bases from V and 2 from J, leaving 14 bases between them. Per germline, CDR1 SGHRS and CDR2 YFSETQ. This CDR3 is 15 amino acids long. The full variable domain, completed using reference TRBV5-1 and TRBJ2-3, is KAGVTQTPRYLIKTRGQQVTLSCSPISGHRSVSWYQQTPGQGLQFLFEYFSETQRNKGNFPGRFSGRQFSNSRSEMNVSTLELGDSALYLCASSPTRPATDTQYFGPGTRLTVL.

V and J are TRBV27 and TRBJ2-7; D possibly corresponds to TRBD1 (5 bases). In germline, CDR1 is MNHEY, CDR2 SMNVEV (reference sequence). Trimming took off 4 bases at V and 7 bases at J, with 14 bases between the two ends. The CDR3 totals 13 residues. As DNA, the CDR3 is TGTGCCAGCAGTTCCTCCCTGGCAGGGGAGCAGTACTTC. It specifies CASSSSLAGEQYF.

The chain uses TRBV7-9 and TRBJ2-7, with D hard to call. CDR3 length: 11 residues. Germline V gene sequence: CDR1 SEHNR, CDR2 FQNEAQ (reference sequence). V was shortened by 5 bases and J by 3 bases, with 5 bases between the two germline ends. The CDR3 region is CASSQDYEQYF. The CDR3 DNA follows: TGTGCCAGCAGCCAGGACTACGAGCAGTACTTC.

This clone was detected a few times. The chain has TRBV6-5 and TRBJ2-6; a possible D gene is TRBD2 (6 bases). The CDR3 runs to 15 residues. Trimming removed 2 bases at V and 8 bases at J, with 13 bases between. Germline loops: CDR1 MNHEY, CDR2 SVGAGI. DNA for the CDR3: TGTGCCAGCAGTTACCGGGGACGGGGGTCCAACGTCCTGACTTTC. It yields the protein CASSYRGRGSNVLTF.

The chain's CDR3 is CASSPFDTYEQYF. Here the CDR3 DNA reads TGTGCCAGCAGCCCCTTCGACACCTACGAGCAGTACTTC. The chain couples TRBV7-2 to TRBJ2-7, with D unresolved. Germline-derived CDR1 and CDR2 are SGHTA and FQGNSA. Trimming took 5 bases from V and 2 from J, leaving 10 bases between them. This CDR3 region has 13 residues.

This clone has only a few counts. In DNA, the CDR3 is TGTGCCAGCAGCTTAAGAGCGGGAGGGCCCACAGATACGCAGTATTTT. It specifies CASSLRAGGPTDTQYF. The chain carries TRBV7-8 and TRBJ2-3; 10 nucleotides align to TRBD2. Germline CDR1 is SGHVS and CDR2 is FQNEAQ. V shed 2 bases and J 2 bases; nucleotides not matched to a gene: 4. The CDR3 has 16 residues.

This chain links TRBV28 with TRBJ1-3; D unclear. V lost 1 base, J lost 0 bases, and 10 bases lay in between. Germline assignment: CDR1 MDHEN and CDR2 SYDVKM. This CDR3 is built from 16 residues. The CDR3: CASSLYGRSSGNTIYF. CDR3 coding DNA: TGTGCCAGCAGTTTATATGGGAGAAGCTCTGGAAACACCATATATTTT.

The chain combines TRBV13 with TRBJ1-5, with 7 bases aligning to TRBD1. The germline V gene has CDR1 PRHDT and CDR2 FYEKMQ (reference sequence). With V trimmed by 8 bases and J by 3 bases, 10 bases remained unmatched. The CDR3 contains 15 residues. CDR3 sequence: CASSIQGLDNQPQHF. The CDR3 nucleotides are TGTGCCAGCTCGATACAGGGGCTAGACAATCAGCCCCAGCATTTT.